This T cell receptor beta chain was captured in a study of cytomegalovirus exposure and HLA in healthy donors. Study results and limitations: Reports indicated that the classifier achieved high specificity and sensitivity in diagnosing cytomegalovirus status.

Method: immunoSEQ multiplex PCR; TCRdb's copy keeps in-frame clones and lacks some. The data show over 120,000 clones, approximately 89% seen once. The CDR3 spans 17 residues. V dropped 3 bases and J dropped 2; count of bases not matched to a gene: 13. Germline CDR1 reads SGHTA; CDR2 reads FQGNSA. Comments on this clone: Its antigen remains unknown.

Among the approximately 110 subjects of the validation cohort, separate from the roughly 700-subject first cohort, were the donors. What was sequenced was PBMCs. The rearrangement uses TRBV7-2 and TRBJ2-7; 7 bases line up with TRBD1. This clonotype was sampled from a woman aged 18-29 years in good health and CMV-seropositive. CDR3 coding DNA: TGTGCCAGCAGCTTGCTTAGAGGAGACAGGGAAGCCTACGAGCAGTACTTC. The encoded protein is CASSLLRGDREAYEQYF. The whole variable domain, remainder taken from reference TRBV7-2 and TRBJ2-7, is GAGVSQSPSNKVTEKGKDVELRCDPISGHTALYWYRQSLGQGLEFLIYFQGNSAPDKSGLPSDRFSAERTGGSVSTLTIQRTQQEDSAVYLCASSLLRGDREAYEQYFGPGTRLTVT.